The rows below give T cell receptor beta chains drawn from one sample of a study of cytomegalovirus exposure and HLA in healthy donors. Produced via immunoSEQ multiplex PCR; TCRdb's table is partial and in-frame only. The sample gives 92,000 or so clones, about 66% of which show up once; 20% to 25% is in the top ten. The sequenced sample consisted of PBMCs. The receptors shown here come from a woman aged 50 to 60 in good health and CMV-seropositive. Each CDR3 is given with its conserved first and last residue. A D gene is named only where the DNA matches it firmly. Where a row states a size, it is once, few, many or the class of an expanded clone; other rows omit it.

TRBJ1-6 . TRBV5-5 . CASSLVASASYNSPLHF TGTGCCAGCAGCTTGGTTGCCAGCGCCTCCTATAATTCACCCCTCCACTTT
TRBJ2-7 . TRBV5-1 TRBD2 CASSFGGGPGEQYF TGCGCCAGCAGCTTCGGGGGGGGGCCTGGCGAGCAGTACTTC
TRBJ1-2 . TRBV29-1 . CSVKRGSYGYTF TGCAGCGTTAAGCGGGGAAGCTATGGCTACACCTTC
TRBJ2-1 few TRBV7-3 . CASSLGPPDEQFF TGTGCCAGCAGCTTAGGTCCCCCGGATGAGCAGTTCTTC
TRBJ2-7 . TRBV18 . CASSPQGGYEQYF TGTGCCAGCTCACCACAAGGGGGCTACGAGCAGTACTTC
TRBJ1-1 few TRBV6-6 TRBD1 CASIFSGTASRGEAFF TGTGCCAGCATCTTTTCCGGGACAGCGAGCCGAGGGGAAGCTTTCTTT
TRBJ2-7 . TRBV5-1 TRBD1 CASKRQGVGYEQYF TGCGCCAGCAAAAGACAGGGAGTTGGGTACGAGCAGTACTTC
TRBJ2-1 . TRBV9 TRBD2 CASSPTSGAHNEQFF TGTGCCAGCAGCCCTACTAGCGGGGCCCACAATGAGCAGTTCTTC
TRBJ2-7 . TRBV7-3 TRBD2 CASSLEAGGSYEQYF TGTGCCAGCAGCTTAGAAGCGGGGGGCTCCTACGAGCAGTACTTC
TRBJ1-6 . TRBV9 . CASSGVSSYNSPLHF TGTGCCAGCAGCGGAGTTAGCTCCTATAATTCACCCCTCCACTTT
TRBJ2-3 few TRBV11-2 TRBD1 CASSHSGQGDTQYF TGTGCCAGCAGCCACTCTGGACAGGGTGATACGCAGTATTTT
TRBJ2-3 . TRBV2 . CASSSVTGDTQYF TGTGCCAGCAGTTCCGTCACAGGAGATACGCAGTATTTT
TRBJ1-2 . TRBV30 . CAWSVGGYGYTF TGTGCCTGGAGTGTAGGCGGCTATGGCTACACCTTC
TRBJ1-5 . TRBV6-5 . CASSYSFTGSNQPQHF TGTGCCAGCAGTTACTCGTTTACCGGTAGCAATCAGCCCCAGCATTTT
TRBJ2-3 . TRBV2 . CASTRGSSGSDTQYF TGTGCCTCCACTAGGGGGAGTAGTGGGTCAGATACGCAGTATTTT
TRBJ2-7 . TRBV19 . CASSMNRLPYEQYF TGTGCCAGTAGTATGAACAGGCTCCCCTACGAGCAGTACTTC
TRBJ1-2 . TRBV7-3 . CASSLESGNYGYTF TGTGCCAGCAGCTTAGAATCGGGGAACTATGGCTACACCTTC